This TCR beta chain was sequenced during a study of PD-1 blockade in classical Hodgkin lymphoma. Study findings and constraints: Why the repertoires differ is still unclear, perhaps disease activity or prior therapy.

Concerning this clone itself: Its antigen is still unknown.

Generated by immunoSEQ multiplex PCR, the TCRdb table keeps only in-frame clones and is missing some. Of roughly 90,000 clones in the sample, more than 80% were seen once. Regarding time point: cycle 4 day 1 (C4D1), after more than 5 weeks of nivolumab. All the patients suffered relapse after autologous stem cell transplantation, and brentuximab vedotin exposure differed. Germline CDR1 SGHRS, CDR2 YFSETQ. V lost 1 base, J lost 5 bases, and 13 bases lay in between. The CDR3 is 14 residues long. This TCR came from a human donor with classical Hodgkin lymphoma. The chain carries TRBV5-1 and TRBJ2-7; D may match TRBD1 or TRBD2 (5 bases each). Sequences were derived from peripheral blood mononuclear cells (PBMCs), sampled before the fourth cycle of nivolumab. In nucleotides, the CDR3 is TGCGCCAGCAGCTTGTCCTTGGGACGCGACGAGCAGTACTTC. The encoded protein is CASSLSLGRDEQYF.